These 12 T cell receptor beta chains were sequenced from one sample in a study of beta chain features in type 1 diabetes. General observations from the study: Moderate yet significant TCRB CDR3 shortening was seen in Type 1 diabetes patients in all four CD4+ subsets.

No cognate antigen is known for these TCRs. Expressed TCRB transcripts were sequenced because the isolated RNA had all been reverse transcribed beforehand. The method was immunoSEQ multiplex PCR; TCRdb's version includes in-frame clones alone and lacks a portion of them. Of over 600,000 clones in the sample, roughly an eighth were seen once. Input material: naive CD4+ T cells from blood. The source of these receptors is a man between 25 and 39 years old with type 1 diabetes.

This clone was recorded a few times. The chain links TRBV28 to TRBJ2-3; D unclear. Germline V gene lookup returns CDR1 MDHEN and CDR2 SYDVKM. CDR3 length equals 14 residues. V lost 7 bases to trimming and J lost 7 bases, with 18 bases between them. The CDR3 loop is CASTLGRPRNTQYF. Written as DNA, the CDR3 is TGTGCCAGCACCCTAGGGCGGCCCAGGAATACGCAGTATTTT.

This clone has a handful of counts. This chain joins TRBV11-2 and TRBJ2-3; 9 bases are shared with TRBD2. From germline, CDR1 is SGHAT and CDR2 FQNNGV. V lost 5 bases to trimming and J lost 10 bases; unmatched junction nucleotides: 16. CDR3 length: 16 amino acids. The CDR3 DNA is TGTGCCAGCAGCCCATGGGGGTCTAGCGGGGCCCCTTCGCAGTATTTT. Protein: CASSPWGSSGAPSQYF.

This clone was seen only a few times. V gene TRBV27 combines with J gene TRBJ2-3, with 8 bases aligning to TRBD1. CDR1 is MNHEY and CDR2 is SMNVEV in the germline V gene (reference sequence). This CDR3 spans 16 amino acids. The V gene end was trimmed by 1 base and the J gene end by 5 bases; junction bases not matched to a gene: 8. The CDR3 sequence: CASSLWQGAGLDTQYF. For the CDR3, the DNA is TGTGCCAGCAGTTTATGGCAGGGGGCCGGGTTAGATACGCAGTATTTT.

The rearrangement uses TRBV7-2 and TRBJ2-6; D is unresolved. Trimming pared 1 base from V and 4 bases from J, leaving 8 bases between. This CDR3 is built from 15 residues. CDR1 SGHTA and CDR2 FQGNSA come from the germline V gene. CDR3 nucleotides: TGTGCCAGCAGCTTAGTCAGTACCGGGGCCAACGTCCTGACTTTC. Protein: CASSLVSTGANVLTF.

This chain links TRBV4-3 with TRBJ2-7, with TRBD2 as a possible D gene (5 bases). The CDR3 spans 13 residues. With 0 bases removed from V and 5 bases from J, the gap between germline ends came to 8 bases. The germline V gene has CDR1 LGHNA and CDR2 YSLEER. CDR3 protein: CASSQDQRDEQYF. The CDR3 nucleotides read TGCGCCAGCAGCCAAGATCAGAGGGACGAGCAGTACTTC.

The rearrangement links TRBV7-9 to TRBJ2-3; a weak D match, TRBD2 (5 bases). CDR3 length equals 15 residues. Germline CDR1 and CDR2: SEHNR and FQNEAQ (reference sequence). Trimming shortened V by 3 bases and J by 4 bases, and 14 bases separated the two germline ends. The CDR3 DNA is TGTGCCAGCAGCTTTCCATATGCGGGCGCAGATACGCAGTATTTT. It specifies CASSFPYAGADTQYF.

This clone was seen more than once but under ten times. V gene TRBV6-1 combines with J gene TRBJ1-5; D not resolved. The CDR3 length is 12 residues. CDR1 MNHNS and CDR2 SASEGT come from the germline V gene. The V end was cut by 6 bases, the J end by 5 bases, with 8 bases between. The CDR3 DNA follows: TGTGCCAGCAGCCTACGTGATCAGCCCCAGCATTTT. Protein sequence: CASSLRDQPQHF.

This clone occurred a few times. The chain recombines TRBV5-6 with TRBJ2-7; D might be TRBD1 or TRBD2, each matching 5 bases. Germline lookup yields CDR1 SGHDT and CDR2 YYEEEE. V lost 3 bases to trimming and J lost 0 bases, with 13 bases between them. CDR3 size: 15 residues. The CDR3 protein is CASSYPGRGSYEQYF. CDR3 nucleotide sequence: TGTGCCAGCAGCTATCCGGGACGGGGCTCCTACGAGCAGTACTTC.

The table lists this clone with a few counts. V is TRBV29-1 and J is TRBJ1-6, with D hard to call. Trimming took off 4 bases at V and 4 bases at J, with 5 bases between the two ends. Germline assignment: CDR1 SQVTM and CDR2 ANQGSEA. This CDR3 spans 12 amino acids. CDR3 loop: CSVGDYNSPLHF. The CDR3 DNA reads as TGCAGCGTTGGGGATTATAATTCACCCCTCCACTTT.

This rearrangement joins TRBV5-4 to TRBJ2-1, with a possible D match to TRBD1 (5 bases). CDR1 and CDR2 from the germline V gene are SGHNT and YYREEE (reference sequence). The CDR3 loop spans 13 amino acids. V was trimmed by 3 bases and J by 7 bases, leaving 11 bases between them. The CDR3 spells CASSSKQDNEQFF. As DNA, the CDR3 is TGTGCCAGCAGCTCCAAACAGGATAATGAGCAGTTCTTC.

The rearrangement joins TRBV13 to TRBJ2-1; no clear D gene. V was cut by 0 bases and J by 1 base, with 10 bases left in between. The CDR3 runs to 16 residues. Germline V lookup: CDR1 PRHDT, CDR2 FYEKMQ (reference sequence). The CDR3 DNA is TGTGCCAGCAGCTTAGGGACCGCTTTTTCCTACAATGAGCAGTTCTTC. Translating it yields CASSLGTAFSYNEQFF. Full variable domain (missing parts from reference TRBV13 and TRBJ2-1): AAGVIQSPRHLIKEKRETATLKCYPIPRHDTVYWYQQGPGQDPQFLISFYEKMQSDKGSIPDRFSAQQFSDYHSELNMSSLELGDSALYFCASSLGTAFSYNEQFFGPGTRLTVL.

This chain connects TRBV6-5 to TRBJ2-1; no reliable D call. This CDR3 region has 13 residues. Germline loops: CDR1 MNHEY, CDR2 SVGAGI. The V and J ends lost 5 bases and 5 bases respectively, with 10 bases between them. Here the CDR3 reads CASSRDIDNEQFF. CDR3 nucleotide sequence: TGTGCCAGCAGTCGAGATATCGACAATGAGCAGTTCTTC.